The 9 T cell receptor beta chains reported below all come from one sample, sequenced in a study of response to subunit inactivated influenza vaccine. TCRdb re-called the RT-PCR reads through MiXCR, storing one row per CDR3 protein. Of a few hundred thousand distinct CDR3 sequences detected, 12% appear once; the ten largest clones hold about 8%. This specimen was non-naive T cells sorted from PBMCs, taken around 15 days before vaccination. Receptors were obtained from a man aged 45-65 years who received an inactivated influenza vaccine.

This clonotype occurred a few times. The V call is TRBV3-1, the J call TRBJ1-1; the match to TRBD1 covers 9 bases. CDR1 LGHDT and CDR2 YNNKEL come from the germline V gene (reference sequence). J was trimmed by 4 bases and V by 5 bases; bases with no gene match: 5. The CDR3 has 14 amino acids. Here the CDR3 DNA reads TGTGCCAGCAGCTCACAGGGGGCTGGCACTGAAGCTTTCTTT. Translated, it gives CASSSQGAGTEAFF.

This clonotype was detected only a few times. The gene calls are TRBV10-3 and TRBJ2-5; D might be TRBD2 (5 bases). There are 13 residues in the CDR3. Germline V gene lookup returns CDR1 ENHRY and CDR2 SYGVKD. V shed 5 bases and J shed 5 bases, with 12 bases lying between them. CDR3 region: CAISSGNRETQYF. The CDR3 DNA follows: TGTGCCATCAGTTCCGGGAACCGGGAGACCCAGTACTTC.

This clonotype turned up a few times. The CDR3, as DNA: TGTGCCAGCAGTTACCCCGGGGCGCCAGGGGGTGGCTTCGGCTACACCTTC. It is translated as CASSYPGAPGGGFGYTF. The V and J genes are TRBV6-5 and TRBJ1-2; 7 bases match TRBD1. This CDR3 region has 17 residues. V shed 2 bases and J 8 bases; nucleotides not matched to a gene: 17. CDR1 MNHEY and CDR2 SVGAGI come from the germline V gene.

The chain links TRBV12-3 or TRBV12-4 to TRBJ2-3; 8 positions match TRBD2. V shed 0 bases and J 2 bases; nucleotides not matched to a gene: 4. The CDR3 sequence is 16 residues long. CDR3 sequence: CASSLAGLGFTDTQYF. Here the CDR3 DNA reads TGTGCCAGCAGTTTAGCGGGACTAGGGTTCACAGATACGCAGTATTTT.

This clonotype was observed at least ten times. V usage is TRBV12-3 or TRBV12-4 and J usage is TRBJ2-2; D gene unclear. Trimming removed 3 bases at V and 6 bases at J, with 5 bases between. CDR3 length: 12 residues. The CDR3 reads CASSFRPGELFF. The CDR3 DNA reads as TGTGCCAGCAGTTTTCGTCCCGGGGAGCTGTTTTTT.

In this sample, this clonotype turned up a few times. V is TRBV6-1 and J is TRBJ1-5, with unresolved D. Germline V CDR1 and CDR2: MNHNS, SASEGT. This CDR3 has 15 amino acids. The V end lost 2 bases, the J end lost 6 bases, and 14 bases lay between the germline ends. The CDR3 sequence is CASSEQVRAAQPQHF. The CDR3 nucleotides read TGTGCCAGCAGTGAACAGGTGAGAGCCGCTCAGCCCCAGCATTTT.

The genes are TRBV5-6 and TRBJ1-2, with D tentatively TRBD1 (6 bases). V was clipped by 0 bases and J by 4 bases, with 13 bases between them. The V gene's germline CDR1 is SGHDT and CDR2 YYEEEE. The CDR3 runs to 15 residues. CDR3 coding DNA: TGTGCCAGCAGCTTGGCCACAGGGATTCCCTATGGCTACACCTTC. This translates into CASSLATGIPYGYTF. The full variable domain, completed using reference TRBV5-6 and TRBJ1-2, is DAGVTQSPTHLIKTRGQQVTLRCSPKSGHDTVSWYQQALGQGPQFIFQYYEEEERQRGNFPDRFSGHQFPNYSSELNVNALLLGDSALYLCASSLATGIPYGYTFGSGTRLTVV.

This sequence joins TRBV7-2 and TRBJ2-5; D tentatively fits TRBD1 or TRBD2 (5 bases each). The CDR3 sequence is 15 residues long. V was cut by 1 base and J by 4 bases, with 13 bases left in between. Germline-derived CDR1 and CDR2 are SGHTA and FQGNSA. The CDR3, as DNA: TGTGCCAGCAGCTTAGGTGGGGGTTTTTCAGAGACCCAGTACTTC. Translated: CASSLGGGFSETQYF.

V gene TRBV5-1 combines with J gene TRBJ2-1; D is ambiguous. The CDR3 runs to 15 residues. V lost 4 bases and J 3 bases, leaving 14 bases between the germline ends. Germline V gene sequence: CDR1 SGHRS, CDR2 YFSETQ. The CDR3 DNA sequence: TGCGCCAGCAGCCAGCTACCGGACGGCTACAATGAGCAGTTCTTC. Protein sequence: CASSQLPDGYNEQFF. Filled out from reference TRBV5-1 and TRBJ2-1, the complete variable domain reads KAGVTQTPRYLIKTRGQQVTLSCSPISGHRSVSWYQQTPGQGLQFLFEYFSETQRNKGNFPGRFSGRQFSNSRSEMNVSTLELGDSALYLCASSQLPDGYNEQFFGPGTRLTVL.